This is a list of T cell receptor beta chains from one sample in a study of blood T cell repertoires in COVID-19. Here immunoSEQ multiplex PCR was the method, and the copy in TCRdb shows in-frame clones only, minus some. This sample yields roughly 250,000 clones, of which around 90% are seen a single time; about 2.1% belongs to the top ten. The sequenced material came from PBMCs or T cells enriched from blood (not recorded which). Receptors originate from a woman between 40 and 55 years old with acute COVID-19. The CDR3 runs from the conserved cysteine through the conserved F or W. A D gene is named only where the DNA matches it firmly. Where a row states a size, it is once, few, many or the class of an expanded clone; other rows omit it.

J: TRBJ2-7
V: TRBV7-3
size: -
D: TRBD2
CDR3: CASSLGGRGREVYEQYF
DNA: TGTGCCAGCAGCTTAGGCGGGCGGGGGCGGGAGGTCTACGAGCAGTACTTC

J: TRBJ1-5
V: TRBV28
size: -
D: TRBD1
CDR3: CASRTGGFPSNQPQHF
DNA: TGTGCCAGCAGGACAGGGGGTTTTCCTAGCAATCAGCCCCAGCATTTT

J: TRBJ1-2
V: TRBV24-1
size: -
D: TRBD1
CDR3: CATSGGGIGQDRTPAYGYTF
DNA: TGTGCCACCAGCGGTGGGGGGATTGGACAGGATCGTACCCCCGCCTATGGCTACACCTTC

J: TRBJ1-5
V: TRBV7-8
size: -
D: TRBD1
CDR3: CASSLEARGLNQPQHF
DNA: TGTGCCAGCAGCTTAGAAGCCAGGGGGTTGAATCAGCCCCAGCATTTT

J: TRBJ1-6
V: TRBV5-6
size: -
D: TRBD1
CDR3: CASSSAGTGYYSPLHF
DNA: TGTGCCAGCAGCTCAGCCGGGACAGGATATTATTCACCCCTCCACTTT

J: TRBJ2-2
V: TRBV19
size: -
D: -
CDR3: CASTPGEANTGELFF
DNA: TGTGCCAGTACCCCGGGAGAAGCGAACACCGGGGAGCTGTTTTTT

J: TRBJ1-5
V: TRBV19
size: -
D: -
CDR3: CASSRSGSWQPQHF
DNA: TGTGCCAGTAGTCGCTCCGGGTCTTGGCAGCCCCAGCATTTT

J: TRBJ1-3
V: TRBV9
size: few
D: -
CDR3: CASSVAPGDTIYF
DNA: TGTGCCAGCAGCGTAGCTCCGGGGGACACCATATATTTT

J: TRBJ2-5
V: TRBV11-2
size: -
D: TRBD1
CDR3: CASSPTGTGAQETQYF
DNA: TGTGCCAGCAGCCCAACCGGGACAGGGGCCCAAGAGACCCAGTACTTC

J: TRBJ1-2
V: TRBV7-9
size: -
D: -
CDR3: CASSKVIRDTKAYGYTF
DNA: TGTGCCAGCAGCAAAGTGATTCGGGACACAAAGGCCTATGGCTACACCTTC

J: TRBJ1-1
V: TRBV15
size: -
D: TRBD1
CDR3: CATSGYPDRRTEAFF
DNA: TGTGCCACCAGCGGCTACCCGGACAGGAGGACTGAAGCTTTCTTT

J: TRBJ1-4
V: TRBV7-8
size: -
D: TRBD1
CDR3: CASSLDRGNEKLFF
DNA: TGTGCCAGCAGCCTAGACAGGGGTAATGAAAAACTGTTTTTT

J: TRBJ2-7
V: TRBV12-2
size: -
D: -
CDR3: CASRLARDRASYEQYF
DNA: TGTGCAAGTCGCTTAGCGCGGGACAGGGCATCCTACGAGCAGTACTTC

J: TRBJ2-1
V: TRBV19
size: few
D: TRBD1
CDR3: CASTPTGWPYNEQFF
DNA: TGTGCCAGTACCCCGACAGGGTGGCCCTACAATGAGCAGTTCTTC

J: TRBJ2-6
V: TRBV19
size: once
D: TRBD1
CDR3: CASRHRGGQGISGANVLTF
DNA: TGTGCCAGTAGGCATAGAGGGGGACAGGGGATCTCTGGGGCCAACGTCCTGACTTTC

J: TRBJ2-7
V: TRBV28
size: -
D: -
CDR3: CASRSPRTLRSSYEQYF
DNA: TGTGCCAGCAGATCCCCCCGGACACTTAGGAGCTCCTACGAGCAGTACTTC

J: TRBJ1-5
V: TRBV2
size: -
D: -
CDR3: CASSEIPGNQPQHF
DNA: TGTGCCAGCAGTGAAATCCCAGGCAATCAGCCCCAGCATTTT

J: TRBJ1-1
V: TRBV18
size: -
D: -
CDR3: CASSKSQNTEAFF
DNA: TGTGCCAGCTCAAAATCACAGAACACTGAAGCTTTCTTT

J: TRBJ1-1
V: TRBV19
size: -
D: TRBD1
CDR3: CASIPPKGAGTEAFF
DNA: TGTGCCAGTATCCCCCCCAAGGGGGCTGGGACTGAAGCTTTCTTT

J: TRBJ2-2
V: TRBV30
size: -
D: -
CDR3: CAWRGDTNTGELFF
DNA: TGTGCCTGGAGGGGAGACACAAACACCGGGGAGCTGTTTTTT

J: TRBJ2-7
V: TRBV9
size: -
D: TRBD2
CDR3: CASSALYLGSTSGTSYEQYF
DNA: TGTGCCAGCAGCGCACTGTACCTTGGGTCGACTAGCGGAACGTCCTACGAGCAGTACTTC

J: TRBJ1-2
V: TRBV9
size: -
D: TRBD1
CDR3: CASSQLLRTGTNGYTF
DNA: TGTGCCAGCAGCCAACTACTACGGACAGGGACTAATGGCTACACCTTC

J: TRBJ2-1
V: TRBV24-1
size: -
D: -
CDR3: CATSSSASYNEQFF
DNA: TGTGCCACCAGTAGTAGCGCCTCCTACAATGAGCAGTTCTTC

J: TRBJ1-3
V: TRBV28
size: -
D: -
CDR3: CASSSGGEGGNTIYF
DNA: TGTGCCAGCAGTTCGGGGGGCGAGGGAGGAAACACCATATATTTT

J: TRBJ2-3
V: TRBV7-3
size: -
D: TRBD2
CDR3: CASSSGPGLAGGPPDTQYF
DNA: TGTGCCAGCAGCTCGGGGCCGGGACTAGCGGGGGGGCCGCCAGATACGCAGTATTTT

J: TRBJ1-1
V: TRBV19
size: -
D: TRBD1
CDR3: CASSMATGVYTEAFF
DNA: TGTGCCAGTAGTATGGCCACAGGGGTTTACACTGAAGCTTTCTTT

J: TRBJ2-5
V: TRBV19
size: -
D: TRBD2
CDR3: CASATLAGGRETQYF
DNA: TGTGCCAGTGCGACACTAGCGGGGGGGCGGGAGACCCAGTACTTC

J: TRBJ1-1
V: TRBV5-6
size: -
D: TRBD1
CDR3: CASTLGTGGTRFNTEAFF
DNA: TGTGCCAGCACCTTAGGGACAGGGGGCACCCGATTTAACACTGAAGCTTTCTTT

J: TRBJ2-3
V: TRBV7-2
size: -
D: TRBD1
CDR3: CASSPRTGARTDTQYF
DNA: TGTGCCAGCAGCCCCCGGACAGGGGCTCGCACAGATACGCAGTATTTT

J: TRBJ1-2
V: TRBV24-1
size: -
D: -
CDR3: CATSDPGRARGYTF
DNA: TGTGCCACCAGTGACCCCGGCAGGGCCCGTGGCTACACCTTC

J: TRBJ2-1
V: TRBV27
size: -
D: TRBD1
CDR3: CASSHRQGLYNEQFF
DNA: TGTGCCAGCAGTCACAGACAGGGCCTTTACAATGAGCAGTTCTTC

J: TRBJ2-1
V: TRBV3-1/TRBV3-2
size: -
D: TRBD1
CDR3: CASSRKGQFYNEQFF
DNA: TGTGCCAGCAGCCGCAAGGGACAGTTCTACAATGAGCAGTTCTTC

J: TRBJ2-3
V: TRBV11-3
size: -
D: TRBD1
CDR3: CASSTGGDTQYF
DNA: TGTGCCAGCAGTACAGGGGGAGATACGCAGTATTTT

J: TRBJ2-2
V: TRBV21-1
size: -
D: -
CDR3: CASSTHNGSANTGELFF
DNA: TGTGCCAGCAGCACGCACAACGGGAGCGCGAACACCGGGGAGCTGTTTTTT

J: TRBJ2-7
V: TRBV28
size: -
D: -
CDR3: CASSLGTPGYEQYF
DNA: TGTGCCAGCAGTTTAGGGACACCGGGCTACGAGCAGTACTTC

J: TRBJ2-2
V: TRBV7-6
size: -
D: TRBD1
CDR3: CASSPTRQGDYTGELFF
DNA: TGTGCCAGCAGCCCCACGCGCCAGGGGGATTACACCGGGGAGCTGTTTTTT

J: TRBJ1-2
V: TRBV25-1
size: -
D: -
CDR3: CASSQGNYGYTF
DNA: TGTGCCAGCAGCCAGGGTAACTATGGCTACACCTTC

J: TRBJ2-7
V: TRBV21-1
size: -
D: -
CDR3: CASSKEPVNRDRVGHQTGYEQYF
DNA: TGTGCCAGCAGCAAAGAGCCTGTAAACCGGGACAGGGTCGGTCATCAAACCGGTTACGAGCAGTACTTC

J: TRBJ2-7
V: TRBV28
size: -
D: -
CDR3: CASKQQGSYEQYF
DNA: TGTGCCAGCAAACAACAGGGCTCCTACGAGCAGTACTTC

J: TRBJ2-7
V: TRBV11-2
size: once
D: TRBD2
CDR3: CASSLVDSGNSGQYF
DNA: TGTGCCAGCAGCTTAGTGGATAGCGGGAACTCGGGGCAGTACTTC

J: TRBJ2-1
V: TRBV7-3
size: -
D: TRBD1
CDR3: CASSPGTGNYNEQFF
DNA: TGTGCCAGCAGCCCAGGGACAGGGAATTACAATGAGCAGTTCTTC

J: TRBJ2-5
V: TRBV4-2
size: -
D: TRBD1
CDR3: CASSLGQGEGQETQYF
DNA: TGTGCCAGCAGCCTGGGACAGGGGGAGGGACAAGAGACCCAGTACTTC

J: TRBJ2-2
V: TRBV3-1/TRBV3-2
size: -
D: -
CDR3: CASSQDSSNTGELFF
DNA: TGTGCCAGCAGCCAAGATTCTAGTAACACCGGGGAGCTGTTTTTT

J: TRBJ2-7
V: TRBV11-2
size: -
D: TRBD2
CDR3: CASSLRLTGGGSYEQYF
DNA: TGTGCCAGCAGCTTACGTCTCACGGGAGGGGGCTCCTACGAGCAGTACTTC

J: TRBJ2-5
V: TRBV4-3
size: -
D: TRBD1
CDR3: CASSQAGTAQETQYF
DNA: TGCGCCAGCAGCCAAGCCGGGACAGCCCAAGAGACCCAGTACTTC